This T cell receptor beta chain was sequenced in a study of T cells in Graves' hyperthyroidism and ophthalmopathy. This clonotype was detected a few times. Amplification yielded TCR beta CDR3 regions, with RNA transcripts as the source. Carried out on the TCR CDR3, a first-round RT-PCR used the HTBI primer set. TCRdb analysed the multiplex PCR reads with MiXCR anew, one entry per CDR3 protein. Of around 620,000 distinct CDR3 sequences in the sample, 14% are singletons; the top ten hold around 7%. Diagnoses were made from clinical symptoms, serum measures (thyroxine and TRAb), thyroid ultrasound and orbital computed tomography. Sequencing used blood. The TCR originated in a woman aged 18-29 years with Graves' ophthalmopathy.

CDR3 protein: CASSQRGAGETQYF. CDR3 in DNA: TGTGCCAGCAGCCAAAGGGGGGCGGGAGAGACCCAGTACTTC. The V and J genes are TRBV3-1 and TRBJ2-5; D possibly uses TRBD1 or TRBD2 (6 bases each). V gave up 2 bases and J gave up 4 bases, with 11 bases separating them. This CDR3 is built from 14 residues. Germline CDR1 is LGHDT and CDR2 is YNNKEL (reference sequence).